The rows below give T cell receptor beta chains drawn from one sample of a study of T-cell memory formation after mild COVID-19. TCRdb passed the 5' RACE reads through MiXCR, listing each CDR3 protein once. The sample lists some 110,000 distinct CDR3 sequences, 12% occurring once. The sequenced sample was PBMCs or a T cell subset sorted from them (not recorded which). The receptors shown here come from an adult woman who had mild COVID-19 (a few samples of this study predate the infection). Cell type and time point are not known. Both conserved end residues are part of each CDR3. The order of the fields is clone size, D gene, V gene, J gene, CDR3 protein, CDR3 DNA. D genes are given only for firm matches. Clone size is not always given. Where it is, it says once, few, many or a class for expanded clones.

size: NA; D: NA; V: TRBV9; J: TRBJ2-3; CDR3: CASSTNSDTQYF; DNA: TGTGCCAGCAGCACCAATTCTGATACGCAGTATTTT
size: NA; D: NA; V: TRBV11-2; J: TRBJ2-7; CDR3: CASSASGTIYEQYF; DNA: TGTGCCAGCAGCGCATCCGGGACAATCTACGAGCAGTACTTC
size: medium-sized; D: NA; V: TRBV9; J: TRBJ2-7; CDR3: CASRWGEQYF; DNA: TGTGCCAGCAGGTGGGGTGAGCAGTACTTC
size: few; D: NA; V: TRBV24-1; J: TRBJ1-1; CDR3: CATPTGTENTEAFF; DNA: TGTGCCACCCCTACCGGGACGGAGAACACTGAAGCTTTCTTT
size: NA; D: NA; V: TRBV7-2; J: TRBJ2-2; CDR3: CASAWRGDDVGELFF; DNA: TGTGCCAGCGCTTGGAGGGGGGATGACGTCGGGGAGCTGTTTTTT
size: medium-sized; D: TRBD1; V: TRBV4-1; J: TRBJ2-2; CDR3: CASTHDRGPGELFF; DNA: TGCGCCAGCACCCACGACAGGGGGCCCGGGGAGCTGTTTTTT
size: once; D: NA; V: TRBV27; J: TRBJ2-7; CDR3: CASSLRRPYEQYF; DNA: TGTGCCAGCAGTTTAAGGAGACCCTACGAGCAGTACTTC
size: few; D: TRBD1; V: TRBV15; J: TRBJ2-7; CDR3: CATSSDRDRGHHEQYF; DNA: TGTGCCACCAGCAGCGACCGGGACAGGGGGCACCACGAGCAGTACTTC
size: few; D: NA; V: TRBV6-2/TRBV6-3; J: TRBJ2-7; CDR3: CASTPAPRTASSYEQYF; DNA: TGTGCCAGCACTCCAGCCCCCCGGACAGCGAGCTCCTACGAGCAGTACTTC
size: NA; D: NA; V: TRBV19; J: TRBJ2-7; CDR3: CASSSIGDFGEQYF; DNA: TGTGCCAGTAGTTCCATCGGGGATTTCGGCGAGCAGTACTTC
size: NA; D: NA; V: TRBV14; J: TRBJ2-1; CDR3: CASSQTSSREQFF; DNA: TGTGCCAGCAGCCAGACCTCTAGCCGTGAGCAGTTCTTC
size: NA; D: NA; V: TRBV7-8; J: TRBJ1-3; CDR3: CGASYGNTIYF; DNA: TGTGGTGCATCTTATGGAAACACCATATATTTT
size: few; D: NA; V: TRBV7-9; J: TRBJ2-6; CDR3: CASSPPGAGANVLTF; DNA: TGTGCCAGCAGCCCCCCAGGGGCCGGGGCCAACGTCCTGACTTTC
size: many; D: TRBD2; V: TRBV29-1; J: TRBJ2-1; CDR3: CSVETGTSGRVDEQFF; DNA: TGCAGCGTGGAAACCGGGACTAGCGGGAGAGTAGATGAGCAGTTCTTC
size: many; D: NA; V: TRBV18; J: TRBJ2-7; CDR3: CASSPPSDLYEQYF; DNA: TGTGCCAGCTCACCCCCCTCGGACCTCTACGAGCAGTACTTC
size: once; D: TRBD1; V: TRBV15; J: TRBJ1-4; CDR3: CATSRDLDRGEKLFF; DNA: TGTGCCACCAGCAGAGACTTGGACAGGGGGGAAAAACTGTTTTTT
size: few; D: NA; V: TRBV20-1; J: TRBJ1-2; CDR3: CSARELTAQANYGYTF; DNA: TGCAGTGCTAGAGAGTTGACAGCACAAGCTAACTATGGCTACACCTTC
size: few; D: TRBD1; V: TRBV11-1; J: TRBJ2-1; CDR3: CASRDDRVVGEQFF; DNA: TGTGCCAGCCGTGATGACAGGGTCGTGGGTGAGCAGTTCTTC
size: few; D: TRBD2; V: TRBV7-8; J: TRBJ2-3; CDR3: CASSLVIAGGEMEPDTQYF; DNA: TGTGCCAGCAGCTTAGTAATAGCGGGGGGGGAAATGGAACCAGATACGCAGTATTTT
size: few; D: TRBD2; V: TRBV9; J: TRBJ2-7; CDR3: CASSVGGLVLDEQYF; DNA: TGTGCCAGCAGCGTAGGAGGACTAGTATTAGACGAGCAGTACTTC
size: NA; D: NA; V: TRBV3-1; J: TRBJ2-7; CDR3: CASSQAGAGASYEQYF; DNA: TGTGCCAGCAGCCAAGCTGGGGCGGGGGCCTCCTACGAGCAGTACTTC
size: NA; D: NA; V: TRBV6-5; J: TRBJ2-7; CDR3: CASSYPGTRGGYEQYF; DNA: TGTGCCAGCAGTTACCCCGGGACACGTGGGGGGTACGAGCAGTACTTC
size: NA; D: NA; V: TRBV7-9; J: TRBJ2-3; CDR3: CDSSYTDTQYF; DNA: TGTGACAGCAGCTACACCGATACGCAGTATTTT
size: NA; D: TRBD1; V: TRBV4-1; J: TRBJ2-1; CDR3: CASSLWTGDEQFF; DNA: TGCGCCAGCAGCCTCTGGACAGGGGATGAGCAGTTCTTC
size: NA; D: NA; V: TRBV20-1; J: TRBJ1-6; CDR3: CSHHPRNSPLHF; DNA: TGCAGTCATCACCCTCGGAATTCACCCCTCCACTTT
size: NA; D: NA; V: TRBV7-8; J: TRBJ2-2; CDR3: CASSGNTGELFF; DNA: TGTGCCAGCAGCGGAAACACCGGGGAGCTGTTTTTT
size: few; D: TRBD1; V: TRBV7-2; J: TRBJ1-1; CDR3: CASSFTGGRNTEAFF; DNA: TGTGCCAGCAGCTTTACAGGGGGCAGGAACACTGAAGCTTTCTTT
size: NA; D: TRBD1; V: TRBV7-6; J: TRBJ2-2; CDR3: CASSSLLQGHGELFF; DNA: TGTGCCAGCAGCTCCTTATTACAGGGGCACGGGGAGCTGTTTTTT
size: NA; D: TRBD1; V: TRBV2; J: TRBJ2-3; CDR3: CASSEAGAGTGCTDTQYF; DNA: TGTGCCAGCAGTGAAGCCGGTGCAGGGACAGGGTGCACAGATACGCAGTATTTT
size: few; D: NA; V: TRBV11-2; J: TRBJ2-2; CDR3: CASSLFGTAPGIANTGELFF; DNA: TGTGCCAGCAGCTTATTTGGGACCGCCCCAGGAATCGCGAACACCGGGGAGCTGTTTTTT
size: many; D: NA; V: TRBV20-1; J: TRBJ2-7; CDR3: CSASSPRDLLGEQYF; DNA: TGCAGTGCTAGTTCTCCCAGGGACCTGCTTGGGGAGCAGTACTTC
size: few; D: NA; V: TRBV7-8; J: TRBJ2-1; CDR3: CASTESLVREQFF; DNA: TGTGCCAGCACCGAAAGCTTAGTCCGTGAGCAGTTCTTC
size: NA; D: NA; V: TRBV12-3/TRBV12-4; J: TRBJ2-7; CDR3: CASNPGGGFPYEQYF; DNA: TGTGCCAGCAATCCCGGAGGGGGCTTCCCCTACGAGCAGTACTTC
size: NA; D: NA; V: TRBV29-1; J: TRBJ2-5; CDR3: CSARGGRGETQYF; DNA: TGCAGCGCCCGGGGCGGGCGCGGGGAGACCCAGTACTTC
size: NA; D: NA; V: TRBV4-3; J: TRBJ2-3; CDR3: CASSHGGSTDTQYF; DNA: TGCGCCAGCAGCCATGGGGGCAGCACAGATACGCAGTATTTT
size: NA; D: NA; V: TRBV5-6; J: TRBJ2-1; CDR3: CASSLIASVGEQFF; DNA: TGTGCCAGCAGCTTAATCGCTAGCGTCGGAGAGCAGTTCTTC
size: few; D: NA; V: TRBV29-1; J: TRBJ1-1; CDR3: CSVEVGTEAFF; DNA: TGCAGCGTTGAGGTGGGCACTGAAGCTTTCTTT
size: NA; D: TRBD2; V: TRBV20-1; J: TRBJ2-1; CDR3: CSARPAGGNLNEQFF; DNA: TGCAGTGCTAGACCAGCGGGGGGGAACCTCAATGAGCAGTTCTTC
size: NA; D: NA; V: TRBV19; J: TRBJ1-1; CDR3: CASSQTEINTEAFF; DNA: TGTGCCAGTAGTCAAACAGAGATTAACACTGAAGCTTTCTTT
size: NA; D: TRBD2; V: TRBV29-1; J: TRBJ2-3; CDR3: CSVDEAGGPDTQYF; DNA: TGCAGCGTTGATGAAGCGGGGGGGCCAGATACGCAGTATTTT
size: few; D: NA; V: TRBV5-6; J: TRBJ2-2; CDR3: CASSWAGELFF; DNA: TGTGCCAGCAGCTGGGCTGGGGAGCTGTTTTTT
size: few; D: NA; V: TRBV5-1; J: TRBJ2-7; CDR3: CASTHTGRSYEQYF; DNA: TGCGCCAGCACCCACACGGGGCGTTCCTACGAGCAGTACTTC
size: NA; D: NA; V: TRBV6-5; J: TRBJ2-2; CDR3: CASLSFGPGTGELFF; DNA: TGTGCCAGCCTCTCCTTTGGGCCTGGCACCGGGGAGCTGTTTTTT
size: few; D: NA; V: TRBV6-5; J: TRBJ2-1; CDR3: CASSYGAYNEQFF; DNA: TGTGCCAGCAGTTACGGGGCCTACAATGAGCAGTTCTTC
size: few; D: NA; V: TRBV18; J: TRBJ2-2; CDR3: CASSLSTLPRDTGELFF; DNA: TGTGCCAGCTCACTATCGACCCTCCCTCGGGACACCGGGGAGCTGTTTTTT
size: few; D: TRBD1; V: TRBV7-9; J: TRBJ1-2; CDR3: CASSPGTVYGYTF; DNA: TGTGCCAGCAGCCCCGGGACAGTGTATGGCTACACCTTC
size: NA; D: NA; V: TRBV7-9; J: TRBJ2-7; CDR3: CASSLSLGEQYF; DNA: TGTGCCAGCAGCTTAAGTCTCGGCGAGCAGTACTTC
size: few; D: NA; V: TRBV19; J: TRBJ1-1; CDR3: CASRDSGTEAFF; DNA: TGTGCCAGTAGGGACAGTGGGACTGAAGCTTTCTTT
size: NA; D: TRBD2; V: TRBV4-2; J: TRBJ2-5; CDR3: CASSQVGGGPETQYF; DNA: TGTGCCAGCAGCCAAGTAGGCGGGGGGCCGGAGACCCAGTACTTC
size: NA; D: NA; V: TRBV5-1; J: TRBJ1-1; CDR3: CASSLNTPRGITEAFF; DNA: TGCGCCAGCAGCTTGAACACTCCAAGGGGGATCACTGAAGCTTTCTTT
size: NA; D: NA; V: TRBV25-1; J: TRBJ1-4; CDR3: CASSEPPEKLFF; DNA: TGTGCCAGCAGTGAACCTCCCGAAAAACTGTTTTTT
size: few; D: NA; V: TRBV12-3/TRBV12-4; J: TRBJ2-1; CDR3: CASSLRQNYNEQFF; DNA: TGTGCCAGCAGTTTAAGACAGAACTACAATGAGCAGTTCTTC
size: NA; D: NA; V: TRBV7-8; J: TRBJ2-7; CDR3: CASSPTASTYEQYF; DNA: TGTGCCAGCAGCCCTACAGCGAGTACCTACGAGCAGTACTTC
size: NA; D: NA; V: TRBV7-9; J: TRBJ2-3; CDR3: CASSQGGISTDTQYF; DNA: TGTGCCAGCAGCCAAGGAGGAATTAGCACAGATACGCAGTATTTT